This T cell receptor beta chain was captured in a study of radiation and T cells in renal cell carcinoma. Overall study: Nephrectomy followed 15 Gy stereotactic body radiation by 4 weeks.

About this clone: Antigen specificity is unknown.

Study observations and caveats: From baseline, blood top tumor clonotypes peaked at 2 weeks post-radiation. Baseline intratumoral clonotype presence is unknown without pretreatment biopsies.

Data came from immunoSEQ multiplex PCR; TCRdb stores just in-frame clones and leaves some out. In the table there are approximately 120,000 clones, roughly four fifths of which are singletons. The germline CDR1 and CDR2 sequences are LGHNA and YNFKEQ. CDR3 length equals 12 residues. V lost 1 base and J lost 5, with 6 bases in between. Documented time point: blood 2 weeks post-SBRT. The treatment here: 15 Gy SBRT to primary tumor, nephrectomy 4 weeks later. This chain connects TRBV4-2 to TRBJ2-7, with D possibly being TRBD1 (5 bases). The clonotype comes from a man over 45 with renal cell carcinoma. The specimen was blood, collected from a patient whose treatment included radiotherapy and nephrectomy. In DNA, the CDR3 is TGTGCCAGCAGCCAAGGGGGCCACGAGCAGTACTTC. It translates to CASSQGGHEQYF.